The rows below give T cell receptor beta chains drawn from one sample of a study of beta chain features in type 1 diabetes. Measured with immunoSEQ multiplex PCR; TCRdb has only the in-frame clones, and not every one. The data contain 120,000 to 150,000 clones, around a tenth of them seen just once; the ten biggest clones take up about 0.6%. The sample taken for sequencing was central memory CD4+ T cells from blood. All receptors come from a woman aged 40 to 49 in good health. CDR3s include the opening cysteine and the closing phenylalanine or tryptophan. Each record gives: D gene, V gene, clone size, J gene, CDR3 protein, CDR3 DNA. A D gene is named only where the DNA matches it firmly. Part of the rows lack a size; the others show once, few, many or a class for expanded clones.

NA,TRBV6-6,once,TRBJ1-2,CASSYQGGYTF,TGTGCCAGCAGTTATCAGGGTGGCTACACCTTC
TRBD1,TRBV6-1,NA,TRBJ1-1,CASWSRGLVNTEAFF,TGTGCCAGCTGGAGTAGGGGGCTAGTAAACACTGAAGCTTTCTTT
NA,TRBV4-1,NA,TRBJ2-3,CASSQGDSGTDTQYF,TGCGCCAGCAGCCAAGGAGATAGCGGCACAGATACGCAGTATTTT
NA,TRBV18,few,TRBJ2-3,CASSPPSTKDTQYF,TGTGCCAGCTCACCACCTTCTACGAAAGATACGCAGTATTTT
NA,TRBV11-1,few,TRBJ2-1,CASSLGGRGGSYNEQFF,TGTGCCAGCAGCCTAGGAGGCCGAGGAGGCTCCTACAATGAGCAGTTCTTC
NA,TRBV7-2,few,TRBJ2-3,CASSFNGQILDTQYF,TGTGCCAGCAGCTTCAACGGACAGATATTAGATACGCAGTATTTT
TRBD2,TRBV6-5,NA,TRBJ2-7,CASSYLAGSSYEQYF,TGTGCCAGCAGTTACCTAGCGGGGAGCTCCTACGAGCAGTACTTC
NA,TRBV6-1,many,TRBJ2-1,CASSDSNEQFF,TGTGCCAGCAGTGACAGCAATGAGCAGTTCTTC
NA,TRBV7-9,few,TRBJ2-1,CASSLLGAHNEQFF,TGTGCCAGCAGCTTACTGGGGGCACACAATGAGCAGTTCTTC
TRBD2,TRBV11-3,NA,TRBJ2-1,CASAPTSGGNEQFF,TGTGCCAGCGCCCCAACTAGCGGGGGGAATGAGCAGTTCTTC
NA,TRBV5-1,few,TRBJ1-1,CASSLASPNTEAFF,TGCGCCAGCAGCTTGGCTTCCCCGAACACTGAAGCTTTCTTT